These 5 T cell receptor beta chains were sequenced from one sample in a study of control samples from healthy donors and cancer patients. Using immunoSEQ multiplex PCR, the repertoire was profiled, and TCRdb retains in-frame clones only, with some absent. This sample has 65,000 to 100,000 clones; roughly 91% occur once, and the top ten carry around 17%. The sample consisted of blood. These receptor sequences come from a man between 50 and 59 years old in good health.

This chain joins TRBV24-1 and TRBJ2-3; the D gene is possibly TRBD1 (6 bases). Germline assignment: CDR1 KGHDR and CDR2 SFDVKD. This CDR3 has 18 residues. V lost 1 base and J lost 2, with 18 bases in between. The CDR3 DNA follows: TGTGCCACCAGTGATTTCGGTCGTGGACAGCAATTCACAGATACGCAGTATTTT. Amino acids: CATSDFGRGQQFTDTQYF.

J is TRBJ1-2 and V is TRBV5-1; TRBD1 might be the D (5 bases). The CDR3 length is 13 residues. Trimming shortened V by 0 bases and J by 8 bases, and 11 bases separated the two germline ends. Germline CDR1 and CDR2: SGHRS and YFSETQ. The CDR3 region is CASSLGSGPGYTF. The CDR3 DNA reads as TGCGCCAGCAGCTTGGGGTCGGGGCCCGGCTACACCTTC.

This clone was observed a single time. The chain carries TRBV24-1 and TRBJ2-1; a possible D gene is TRBD2 (5 bases). Germline CDR1 KGHDR, CDR2 SFDVKD. The V and J ends lost 1 base and 6 bases respectively, with 12 bases between them. This CDR3 spans 15 amino acids. The CDR3 sequence: CATSDFSGLLNEQFF. The CDR3 nucleotides read TGTGCCACCAGTGATTTTTCCGGACTGCTCAATGAGCAGTTCTTC.

The rearrangement uses TRBV7-2 and TRBJ2-5; weak D call: TRBD2 (7 bases). Per the germline V gene, CDR1 is SGHTA and CDR2 is FQGNSA. V lost 5 bases and J 4 bases, leaving 17 bases between the germline ends. The CDR3 runs 15 residues. CDR3 amino acids: CASSPGRGVRETQYF. CDR3 DNA: TGTGCCAGCAGCCCGGGGAGGGGGGTGAGAGAGACCCAGTACTTC.

J is TRBJ2-2 and V is TRBV5-1; the D is unclear. The V gene's germline CDR1 is SGHRS and CDR2 YFSETQ. The CDR3 consists of 14 residues. Trimming took off 0 bases at V and 1 base at J, with 4 bases between the two ends. The CDR3 DNA reads as TGCGCCAGCAGCTTGGGACAGAACACCGGGGAGCTGTTTTTT. Its protein product is CASSLGQNTGELFF. The complete variable domain, with remaining parts taken from reference TRBV5-1 and TRBJ2-2, reads KAGVTQTPRYLIKTRGQQVTLSCSPISGHRSVSWYQQTPGQGLQFLFEYFSETQRNKGNFPGRFSGRQFSNSRSEMNVSTLELGDSALYLCASSLGQNTGELFFGEGSRLTVL.